This T cell receptor beta chain was identified in a study of blood T cell repertoires in COVID-19. Study-wide context: Acute-phase and convalescent COVID-19 samples originated in the United States, Italy and Spain. PBMCs, B-cell-depleted T cells, or T cells were the source of the cDNA or gDNA that made up the material.

Per the authors' pipeline: Cell counts per sample came from amplifying reference gene primers. Only in-frame clones appear in the TCRdb table, and some are missing; sequencing was by immunoSEQ multiplex PCR. V and J calls and clone size are copied from that table; D and trimming were computed from the DNA. The table records around 150,000 clones, over 60% of them present only once. The receptor was derived from a woman aged 50 to 60 with active or convalescent COVID-19. Sequencing was performed on peripheral blood.

This CDR3 is CASSLAGDTGELFF. The CDR3, as DNA: TGTGCCAGCAGCTTAGCGGGAGACACCGGGGAGCTGTTTTTT. The V call is TRBV7-8, the J call TRBJ2-2; possibly TRBD2 for D (5 bases). V lost 0 bases to trimming and J lost 3 bases, with 5 bases between them. The CDR3 runs 14 residues. CDR1 and CDR2 from the germline V gene are SGHVS and FQNEAQ.